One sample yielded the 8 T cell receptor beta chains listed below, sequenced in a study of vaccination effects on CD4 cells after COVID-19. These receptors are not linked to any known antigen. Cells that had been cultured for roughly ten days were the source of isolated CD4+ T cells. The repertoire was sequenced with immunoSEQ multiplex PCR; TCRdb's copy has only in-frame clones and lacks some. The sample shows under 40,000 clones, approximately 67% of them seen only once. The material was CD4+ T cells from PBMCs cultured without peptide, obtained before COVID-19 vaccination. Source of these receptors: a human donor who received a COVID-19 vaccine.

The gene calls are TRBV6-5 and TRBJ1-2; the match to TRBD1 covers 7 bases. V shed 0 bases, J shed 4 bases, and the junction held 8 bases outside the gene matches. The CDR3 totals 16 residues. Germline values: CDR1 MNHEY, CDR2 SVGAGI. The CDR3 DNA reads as TGTGCCAGCAGTTACTCTGGGACAGCGATTTTCTATGGCTACACCTTC. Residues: CASSYSGTAIFYGYTF.

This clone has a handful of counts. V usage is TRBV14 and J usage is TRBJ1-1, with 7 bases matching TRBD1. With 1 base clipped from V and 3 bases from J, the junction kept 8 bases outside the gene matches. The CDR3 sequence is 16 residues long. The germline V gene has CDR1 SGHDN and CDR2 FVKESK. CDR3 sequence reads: CASSQVHGTADTEAFF. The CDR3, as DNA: TGTGCCAGCAGCCAAGTTCATGGGACAGCTGACACTGAAGCTTTCTTT.

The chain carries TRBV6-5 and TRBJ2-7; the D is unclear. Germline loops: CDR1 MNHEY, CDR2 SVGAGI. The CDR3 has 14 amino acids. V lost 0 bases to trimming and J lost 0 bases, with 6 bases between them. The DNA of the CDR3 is TGTGCCAGCAGTTACTCGCGAAGCTCCTACGAGCAGTACTTC. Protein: CASSYSRSSYEQYF.

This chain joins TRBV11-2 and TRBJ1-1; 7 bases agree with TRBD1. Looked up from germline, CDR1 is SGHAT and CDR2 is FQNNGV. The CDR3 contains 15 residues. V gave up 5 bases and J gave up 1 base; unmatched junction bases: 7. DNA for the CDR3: TGTGCCAGCAGCCAAACAGCAGGGGGGAACACTGAAGCTTTCTTT. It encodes CASSQTAGGNTEAFF.

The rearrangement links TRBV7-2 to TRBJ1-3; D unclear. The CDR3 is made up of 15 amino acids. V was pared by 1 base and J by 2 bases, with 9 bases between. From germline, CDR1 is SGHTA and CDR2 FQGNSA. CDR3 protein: CASSLDPGAGNTIYF. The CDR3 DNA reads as TGTGCCAGCAGCTTAGACCCCGGGGCTGGAAACACCATATATTTT.

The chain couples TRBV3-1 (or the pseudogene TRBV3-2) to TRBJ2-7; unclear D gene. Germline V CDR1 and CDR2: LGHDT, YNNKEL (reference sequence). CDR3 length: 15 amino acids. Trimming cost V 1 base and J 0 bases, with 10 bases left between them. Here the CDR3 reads CASSQGATSSYEQYF. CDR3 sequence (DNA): TGTGCCAGCAGCCAAGGGGCCACAAGCTCCTACGAGCAGTACTTC.

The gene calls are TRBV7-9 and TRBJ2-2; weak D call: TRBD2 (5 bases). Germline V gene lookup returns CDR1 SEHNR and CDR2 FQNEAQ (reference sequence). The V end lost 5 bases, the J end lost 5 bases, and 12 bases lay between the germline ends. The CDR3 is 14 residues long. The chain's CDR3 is CASSPHGGTGELFF. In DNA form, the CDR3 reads TGTGCCAGCAGCCCACATGGCGGGACCGGGGAGCTGTTTTTT.

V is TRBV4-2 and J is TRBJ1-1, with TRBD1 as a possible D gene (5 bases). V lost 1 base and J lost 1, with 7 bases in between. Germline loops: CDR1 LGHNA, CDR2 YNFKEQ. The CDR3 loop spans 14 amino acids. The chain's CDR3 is CASSQGQPNTEAFF. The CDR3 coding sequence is TGTGCCAGCAGCCAAGGACAGCCGAACACTGAAGCTTTCTTT.